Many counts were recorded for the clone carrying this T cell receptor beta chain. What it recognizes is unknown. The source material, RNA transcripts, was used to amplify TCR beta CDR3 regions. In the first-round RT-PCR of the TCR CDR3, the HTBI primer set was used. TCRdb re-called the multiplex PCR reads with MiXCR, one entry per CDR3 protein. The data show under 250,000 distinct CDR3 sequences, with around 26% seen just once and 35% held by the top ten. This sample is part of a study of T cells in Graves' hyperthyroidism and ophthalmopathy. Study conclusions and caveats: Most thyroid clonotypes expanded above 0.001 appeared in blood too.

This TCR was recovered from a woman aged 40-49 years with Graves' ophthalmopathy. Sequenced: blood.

The CDR3 DNA sequence: TGTGCCAGTACACCGGCTAGCGGGAGGGTGAACGGGGAGCTGTTTTTT. This sequence encodes CASTPASGRVNGELFF. The chain couples TRBV19 to TRBJ2-2; 12 bases agree with TRBD2. CDR3 length: 16 amino acids. Germline V lookup: CDR1 LNHDA, CDR2 SQIVND (reference sequence). V gave up 7 bases and J gave up 7 bases; unmatched junction bases: 10.